Listed below are T cell receptor beta chains from one sample, sequenced in a study of early T cells in non-severe SARS-CoV-2 infection. TCRdb re-derived calls from the 5' RACE reads in MiXCR, one entry per CDR3 protein. The sample holds 55,000 to 70,000 distinct CDR3 sequences, around 13% seen once. The sample consisted of whole blood. Receptor source: an adult who was a healthcare worker with PCR-confirmed SARS-CoV-2 infection or an uninfected control (not recorded which). Both conserved end residues are part of each CDR3. D genes are given only for firm matches. Expanded clones get a size class; other rows say once, few or many, or leave the size out.

cdr3_aa	cdr3_nt	d_call	clone_size	v_call	j_call
CASGAGAYEQYF	TGTGCCAGCGGGGCAGGGGCGTACGAGCAGTACTTC	NA	NA	TRBV6-2/TRBV6-3	TRBJ2-7
CASSYPGPF	TGTGCCAGCAGCTACCCGGGACCCTTT	NA	few	TRBV7-9	TRBJ1-1
CASNKGSGANVLTF	TGTGCCAGCAATAAGGGGTCAGGGGCCAACGTCCTGACTTTC	NA	many	TRBV7-2	TRBJ2-6
CSVDPGSETQYF	TGCAGCGTTGATCCGGGGTCGGAGACCCAGTACTTC	NA	few	TRBV29-1	TRBJ2-5
CASSFQTSGRAGSYEQYF	TGTGCCAGCAGCTTCCAGACTAGCGGGAGGGCCGGATCCTACGAGCAGTACTTC	TRBD2	NA	TRBV13	TRBJ2-7
CASSLGTGEADTQYF	TGTGCCAGCAGCTTAGGGACAGGGGAAGCAGATACGCAGTATTTT	TRBD1	NA	TRBV7-9	TRBJ2-3
CASSLGLAGGLVETQYF	TGTGCCAGCAGCTTAGGGCTAGCGGGGGGGCTGGTAGAGACCCAGTACTTC	TRBD2	few	TRBV7-2	TRBJ2-5
CASSLYDPKKAFF	TGTGCCAGCAGCTTATACGACCCAAAGAAAGCTTTCTTT	NA	NA	TRBV7-2	TRBJ1-1
CASRQTGELFF	TGTGCCAGCAGACAAACCGGGGAGCTGTTTTTT	NA	few	TRBV28	TRBJ2-2
CASSSVGGGSSYNEQFF	TGTGCCAGCAGCTCCGTCGGCGGGGGGTCCTCCTACAATGAGCAGTTCTTC	TRBD2	NA	TRBV11-2	TRBJ2-1
CASSVQGGSQETQYF	TGTGCCAGCAGTGTACAGGGTGGGTCCCAAGAGACCCAGTACTTC	NA	few	TRBV6-1	TRBJ2-5